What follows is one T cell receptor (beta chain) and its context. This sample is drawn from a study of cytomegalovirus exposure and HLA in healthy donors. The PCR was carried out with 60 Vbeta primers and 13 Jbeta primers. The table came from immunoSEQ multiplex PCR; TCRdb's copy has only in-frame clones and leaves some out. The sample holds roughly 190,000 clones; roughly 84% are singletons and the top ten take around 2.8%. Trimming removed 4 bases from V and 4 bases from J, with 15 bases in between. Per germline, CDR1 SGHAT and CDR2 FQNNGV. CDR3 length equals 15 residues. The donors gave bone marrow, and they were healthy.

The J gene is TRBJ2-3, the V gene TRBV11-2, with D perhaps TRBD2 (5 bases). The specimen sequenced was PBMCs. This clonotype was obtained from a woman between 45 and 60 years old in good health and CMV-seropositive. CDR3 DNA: TGTGCCAGCAGCTCTACGCCGGGATCCTCAGATACGCAGTATTTT. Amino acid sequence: CASSSTPGSSDTQYF.